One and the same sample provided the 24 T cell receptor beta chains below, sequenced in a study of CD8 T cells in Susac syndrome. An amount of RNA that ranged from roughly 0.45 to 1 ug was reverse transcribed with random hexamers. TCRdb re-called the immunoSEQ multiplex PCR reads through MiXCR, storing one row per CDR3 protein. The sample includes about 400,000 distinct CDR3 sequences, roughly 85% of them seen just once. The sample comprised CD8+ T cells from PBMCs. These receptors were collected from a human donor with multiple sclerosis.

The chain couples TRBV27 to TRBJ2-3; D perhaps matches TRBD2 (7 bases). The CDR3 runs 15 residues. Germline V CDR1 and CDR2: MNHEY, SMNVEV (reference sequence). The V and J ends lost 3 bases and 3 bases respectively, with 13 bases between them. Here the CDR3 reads CASSFGGQLTDTQYF. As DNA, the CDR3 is TGTGCCAGCAGTTTCGGGGGGCAGTTAACAGATACGCAGTATTTT.

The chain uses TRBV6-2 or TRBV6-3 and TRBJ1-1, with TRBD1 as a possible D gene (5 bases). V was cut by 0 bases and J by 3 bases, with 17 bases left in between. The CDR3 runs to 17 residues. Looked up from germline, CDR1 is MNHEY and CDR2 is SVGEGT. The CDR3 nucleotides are TGTGCCAGCAGTTACTCTGTCCTAGATTCCAGGGACACTGAAGCTTTCTTT. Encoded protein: CASSYSVLDSRDTEAFF.

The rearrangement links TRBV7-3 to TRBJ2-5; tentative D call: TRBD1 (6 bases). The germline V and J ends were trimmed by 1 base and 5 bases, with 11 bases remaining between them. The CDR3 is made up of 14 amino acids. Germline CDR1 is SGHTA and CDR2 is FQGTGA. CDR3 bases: TGTGCCAGCAGCTTAAGCGCAGGGGACGAGACCCAGTACTTC. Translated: CASSLSAGDETQYF. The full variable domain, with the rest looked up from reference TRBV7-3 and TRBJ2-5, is GAGVSQTPSNKVTEKGKYVELRCDPISGHTALYWYRQSLGQGPEFLIYFQGTGAADDSGLPNDRFFAVRPEGSVSTLKIQRTERGDSAVYLCASSLSAGDETQYFGPGTRLLVL.

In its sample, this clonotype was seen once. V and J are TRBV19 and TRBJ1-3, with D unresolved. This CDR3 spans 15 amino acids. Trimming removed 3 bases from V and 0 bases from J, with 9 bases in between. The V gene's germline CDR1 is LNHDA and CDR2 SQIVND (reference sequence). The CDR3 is CASSMKGFSGNTIYF. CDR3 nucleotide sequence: TGTGCCAGTAGTATGAAAGGGTTCTCTGGAAACACCATATATTTT.

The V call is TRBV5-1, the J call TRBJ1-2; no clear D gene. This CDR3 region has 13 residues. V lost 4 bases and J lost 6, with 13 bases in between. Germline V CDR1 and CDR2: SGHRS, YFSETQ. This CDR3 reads CASSPFGMNGYTF. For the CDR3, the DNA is TGCGCCAGCAGCCCCTTCGGTATGAATGGCTACACCTTC.

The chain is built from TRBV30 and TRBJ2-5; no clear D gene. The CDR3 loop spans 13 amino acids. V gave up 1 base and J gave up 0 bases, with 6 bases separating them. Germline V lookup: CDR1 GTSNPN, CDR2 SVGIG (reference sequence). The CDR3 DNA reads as TGTGCCTGGAGTGGACGGAACCAAGAGACCCAGTACTTC. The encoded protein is CAWSGRNQETQYF.

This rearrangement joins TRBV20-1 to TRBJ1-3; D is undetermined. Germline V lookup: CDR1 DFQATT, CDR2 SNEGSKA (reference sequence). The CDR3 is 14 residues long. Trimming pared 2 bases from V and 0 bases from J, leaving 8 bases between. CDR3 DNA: TGCAGTGCTAGAAGCATTAACTCTGGAAACACCATATATTTT. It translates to CSARSINSGNTIYF.

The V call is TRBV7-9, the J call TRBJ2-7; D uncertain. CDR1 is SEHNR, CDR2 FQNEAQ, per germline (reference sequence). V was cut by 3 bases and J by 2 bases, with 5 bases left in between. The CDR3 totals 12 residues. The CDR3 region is CASSLPPYEQYF. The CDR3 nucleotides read TGTGCCAGCAGCTTGCCGCCCTACGAGCAGTACTTC. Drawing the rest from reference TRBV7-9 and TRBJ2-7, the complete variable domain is DTGVSQNPRHKITKRGQNVTFRCDPISEHNRLYWYRQTLGQGPEFLTYFQNEAQLEKSRLLSDRFSAERPKGSFSTLEIQRTEQGDSAMYLCASSLPPYEQYFGPGTRLTVT.

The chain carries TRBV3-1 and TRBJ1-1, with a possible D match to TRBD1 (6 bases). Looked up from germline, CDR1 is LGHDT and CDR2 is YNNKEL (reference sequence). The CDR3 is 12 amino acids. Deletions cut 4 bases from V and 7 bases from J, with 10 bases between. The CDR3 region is CASSRGGIEAFF. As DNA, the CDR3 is TGTGCCAGCAGCCGAGGGGGTATTGAAGCTTTCTTT.

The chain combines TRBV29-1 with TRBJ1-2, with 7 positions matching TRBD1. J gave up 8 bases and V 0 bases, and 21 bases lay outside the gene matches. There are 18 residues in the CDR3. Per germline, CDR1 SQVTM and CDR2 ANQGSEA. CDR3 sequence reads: CSVEDYVGTEHLLQGYTF. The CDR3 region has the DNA TGCAGCGTTGAAGATTATGTCGGGACAGAGCATCTTCTTCAAGGCTACACCTTC. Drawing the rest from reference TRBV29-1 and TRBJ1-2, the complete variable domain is SAVISQKPSRDICQRGTSLTIQCQVDSQVTMMFWYRQQPGQSLTLIATANQGSEATYESGFVIDKFPISRPNLTFSTLTVSNMSPEDSSIYLCSVEDYVGTEHLLQGYTFGSGTRLTVV.

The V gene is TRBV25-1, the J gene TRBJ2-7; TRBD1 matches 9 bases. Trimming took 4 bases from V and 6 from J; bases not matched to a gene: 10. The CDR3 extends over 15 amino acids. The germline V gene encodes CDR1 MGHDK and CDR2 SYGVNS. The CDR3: CASSARDRETTEQYF. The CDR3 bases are TGTGCCAGCAGTGCTCGGGACAGGGAAACAACCGAGCAGTACTTC.

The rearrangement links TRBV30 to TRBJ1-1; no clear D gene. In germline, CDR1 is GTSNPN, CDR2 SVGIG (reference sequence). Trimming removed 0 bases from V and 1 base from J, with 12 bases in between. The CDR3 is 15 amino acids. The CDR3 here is CAWSVLGDPNTEAFF. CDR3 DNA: TGTGCCTGGAGTGTACTTGGAGATCCGAACACTGAAGCTTTCTTT. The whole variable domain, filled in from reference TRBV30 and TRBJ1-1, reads SQTIHQWPATLVQPVGSPLSLECTVEGTSNPNLYWYRQAAGRGLQLLFYSVGIGQISSEVPQNLSASRPQDRQFILSSKKLLLSDSGFYLCAWSVLGDPNTEAFFGQGTRLTVV.

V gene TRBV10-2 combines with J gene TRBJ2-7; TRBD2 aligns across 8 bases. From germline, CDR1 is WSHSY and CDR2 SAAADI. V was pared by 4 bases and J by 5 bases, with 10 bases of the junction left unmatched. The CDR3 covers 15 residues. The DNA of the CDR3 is TGCGCCAGCAGTGTAATAGCGGGGATTTTCGACGAGCAGTACTTC. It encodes CASSVIAGIFDEQYF.

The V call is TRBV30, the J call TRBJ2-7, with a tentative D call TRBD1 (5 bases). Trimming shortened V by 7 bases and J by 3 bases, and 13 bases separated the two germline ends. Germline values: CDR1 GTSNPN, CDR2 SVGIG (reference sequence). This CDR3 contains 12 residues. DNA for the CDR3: TGTGCCTTCACAGACAGATACTACGAGCAGTACTTC. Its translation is CAFTDRYYEQYF.

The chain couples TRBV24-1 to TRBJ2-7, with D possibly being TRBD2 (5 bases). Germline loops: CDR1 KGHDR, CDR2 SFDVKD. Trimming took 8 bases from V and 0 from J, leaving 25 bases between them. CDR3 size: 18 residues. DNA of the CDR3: TGTGCCACCACCCGCTCTCTGACCGCTAGCACTCTCTCCTACGAGCAGTACTTC. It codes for CATTRSLTASTLSYEQYF.

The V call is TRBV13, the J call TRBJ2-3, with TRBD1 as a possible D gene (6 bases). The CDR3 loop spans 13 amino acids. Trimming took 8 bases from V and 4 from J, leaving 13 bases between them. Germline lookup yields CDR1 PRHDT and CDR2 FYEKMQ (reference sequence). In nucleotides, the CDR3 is TGTGCCAGCGAGACCAGGGGAGCAGATACGCAGTATTTT. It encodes CASETRGADTQYF. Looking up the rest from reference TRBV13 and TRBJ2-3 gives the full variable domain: AAGVIQSPRHLIKEKRETATLKCYPIPRHDTVYWYQQGPGQDPQFLISFYEKMQSDKGSIPDRFSAQQFSDYHSELNMSSLELGDSALYFCASETRGADTQYFGPGTRLTVL.

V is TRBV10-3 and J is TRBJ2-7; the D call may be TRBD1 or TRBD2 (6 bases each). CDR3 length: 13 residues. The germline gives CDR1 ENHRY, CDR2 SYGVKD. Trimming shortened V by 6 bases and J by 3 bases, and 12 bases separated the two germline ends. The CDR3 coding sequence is TGTGCCATCAGACAGGGAGGTAACTACGAGCAGTACTTC. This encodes CAIRQGGNYEQYF.

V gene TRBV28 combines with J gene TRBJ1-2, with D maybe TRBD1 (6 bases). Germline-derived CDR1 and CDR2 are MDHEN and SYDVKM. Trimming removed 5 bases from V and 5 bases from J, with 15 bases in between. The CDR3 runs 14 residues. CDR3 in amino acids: CASSPNREVYGYTF. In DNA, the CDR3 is TGTGCCAGCAGTCCCAACAGGGAAGTATATGGCTACACCTTC.

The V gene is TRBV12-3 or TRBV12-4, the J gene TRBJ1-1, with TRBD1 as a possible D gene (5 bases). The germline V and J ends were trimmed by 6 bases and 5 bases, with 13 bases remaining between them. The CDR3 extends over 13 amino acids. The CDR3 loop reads CASSPPRVTEAFF. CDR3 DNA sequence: TGTGCCAGCAGCCCCCCCAGGGTTACTGAAGCTTTCTTT.

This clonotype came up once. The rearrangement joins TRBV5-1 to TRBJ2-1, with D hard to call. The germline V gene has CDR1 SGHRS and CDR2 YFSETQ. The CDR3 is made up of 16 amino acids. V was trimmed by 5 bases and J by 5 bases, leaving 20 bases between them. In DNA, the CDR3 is TGCGCCAGCAGACCATTAAACTCCGTAGGGAACAATGAGCAGTTCTTC. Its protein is CASRPLNSVGNNEQFF.

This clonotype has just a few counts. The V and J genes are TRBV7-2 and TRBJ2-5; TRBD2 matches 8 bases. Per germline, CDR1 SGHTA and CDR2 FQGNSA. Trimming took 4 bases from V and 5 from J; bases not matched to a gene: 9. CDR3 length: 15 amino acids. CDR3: CASSSRDSGNETQYF. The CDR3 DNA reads TGTGCCAGCAGCTCGCGAGATAGCGGGAACGAGACCCAGTACTTC.

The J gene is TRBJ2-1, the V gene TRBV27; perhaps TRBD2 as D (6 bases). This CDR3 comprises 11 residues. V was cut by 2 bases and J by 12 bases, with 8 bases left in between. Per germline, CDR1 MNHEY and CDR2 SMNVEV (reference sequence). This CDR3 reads CASSLGGRQFF. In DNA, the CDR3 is TGTGCCAGCAGTTTAGGGGGGAGGCAGTTCTTC.

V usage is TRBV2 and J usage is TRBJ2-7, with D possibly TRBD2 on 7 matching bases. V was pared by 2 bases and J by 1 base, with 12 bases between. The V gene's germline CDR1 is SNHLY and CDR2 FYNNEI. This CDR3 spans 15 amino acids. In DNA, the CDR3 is TGTGCCAGCAGTGAACTGGGGGGGCCATCCTACGAGCAGTACTTC. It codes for CASSELGGPSYEQYF.

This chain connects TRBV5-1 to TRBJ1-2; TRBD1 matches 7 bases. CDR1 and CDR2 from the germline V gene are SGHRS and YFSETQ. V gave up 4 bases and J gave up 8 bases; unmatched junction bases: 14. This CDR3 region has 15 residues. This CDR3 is CASSPWIGQVQGYTF. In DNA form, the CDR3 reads TGCGCCAGCAGCCCGTGGATCGGACAGGTTCAGGGCTACACCTTC.